The 13 T cell receptor beta chains below come from one sample, sequenced in a study of PD-1 blockade in classical Hodgkin lymphoma. Sample time point: cycle 4 day 1 (C4D1), after 6 weeks of nivolumab. Every single patient, without exception, relapsed after autologous stem cell transplantation, and brentuximab vedotin exposure varied. This table comes from immunoSEQ multiplex PCR, and its TCRdb copy is limited to in-frame clones, with some not included. The repertoire holds roughly 41,000 clones, approximately 67% seen once, with approximately 2.4% in the top ten. Sequenced material: peripheral blood mononuclear cells (PBMCs), taken before the fourth cycle of nivolumab. These receptors came from a human donor with classical Hodgkin lymphoma.

This clone was found a few times. The V call is TRBV10-3, the J call TRBJ2-1, with TRBD2 identical over 7 bases. CDR1 is ENHRY, CDR2 SYGVKD, per germline. CDR3 length: 13 residues. Trimming cost V 7 bases and J 2 bases; bases outside gene matches: 2. The CDR3 loop is CAINAGAYNEQFF. For the CDR3, the DNA is TGTGCCATCAACGCGGGGGCCTACAATGAGCAGTTCTTC.

The V call is TRBV27, the J call TRBJ1-1; D gene unclear. Germline CDR1 MNHEY, CDR2 SMNVEV (reference sequence). CDR3 size: 14 residues. V shed 2 bases and J shed 1 base, with 8 bases lying between them. CDR3 amino acids: CASSLRGENTEAFF. In nucleotides, the CDR3 is TGTGCCAGCAGTTTACGCGGGGAGAACACTGAAGCTTTCTTT.

This clone was observed once. The chain is built from TRBV11-1 and TRBJ1-2; D gene unclear. The length of the CDR3 is 14 residues. The germline V and J ends were trimmed by 1 base and 11 bases, with 17 bases remaining between them. Germline V gene data show CDR1 as SGHAT and CDR2 as FQDESV (reference sequence). The CDR3 protein is CASSLVSAQNLYTF. For the CDR3, the DNA is TGTGCCAGCAGCTTAGTTTCGGCACAAAACCTTTACACCTTC.

This chain connects TRBV6-5 to TRBJ1-4; D not certain. In germline, CDR1 is MNHEY, CDR2 SVGAGI. The CDR3 runs 13 residues. V dropped 4 bases and J dropped 8 bases, with 11 bases sitting between them. The CDR3 sequence: CASSFIGGEKLFF. The CDR3 DNA is TGTGCCAGCAGTTTTATTGGCGGGGAAAAACTGTTTTTT.

The rearrangement joins TRBV5-8 to TRBJ2-5; TRBD2 is a possible D gene (6 bases). Germline V gives CDR1 SGHTS, CDR2 YDEGEE. The CDR3 runs to 12 residues. Between the trimmed V and J ends, which lost 7 bases and 2 bases, there was a span of 9 bases. The CDR3 protein is CASSGVQETQYF. The CDR3 DNA sequence: TGTGCCAGCTCGGGGGTGCAAGAGACCCAGTACTTC.

This clone is termed medium-sized. The V and J genes are TRBV19 and TRBJ1-6, with D maybe TRBD1 (5 bases). From germline, CDR1 is LNHDA and CDR2 SQIVND (reference sequence). V was shortened by 7 bases and J by 9 bases, with 16 bases between the two germline ends. This CDR3 region has 14 residues. CDR3 nucleotide sequence: TGTGCCAGTAATGGCGGGCAGGGAACTTCACCCCTCCACTTT. Amino acids: CASNGGQGTSPLHF.

CDR3 nucleotides: TGCGCCAGCAGCCAAGGTGCAACGACCCAGCATTTT. Translated, it gives CASSQGATTQHF. V gene TRBV4-1 combines with J gene TRBJ1-5; unclear D gene. The germline V gene encodes CDR1 MGHRA and CDR2 YSYEKL. The CDR3 contains 12 residues. Trimming pared 1 base from V and 11 bases from J, leaving 9 bases between.

The chain recombines TRBV7-9 with TRBJ1-3; a possible D gene is TRBD1 (6 bases). This CDR3 is 15 amino acids long. Trimming cost V 1 base and J 1 base, with 8 bases left between them. Per the germline V gene, CDR1 is SEHNR and CDR2 is FQNEAQ (reference sequence). CDR3 nucleotide sequence: TGTGCCAGCAGCTTAGTTCAGGGGTCTGGAAACACCATATATTTT. Translation: CASSLVQGSGNTIYF.

V and J are TRBV19 and TRBJ1-1; D is undetermined. V dropped 5 bases and J dropped 1 base, with 11 bases sitting between them. CDR3 size: 14 residues. CDR1 and CDR2 from the germline V gene are LNHDA and SQIVND (reference sequence). The CDR3 region has the DNA TGTGCCAGTAGTGTTCGGACTGGGAACACTGAAGCTTTCTTT. It codes for CASSVRTGNTEAFF.

V is TRBV7-9 and J is TRBJ2-3, with 11 bases that match TRBD2. Germline V gene sequence: CDR1 SEHNR, CDR2 FQNEAQ (reference sequence). This CDR3 has 15 residues. V lost 3 bases, J lost 6 bases, and 5 bases stayed unmatched. CDR3 amino acids: CASSFTSGGADTQYF. In nucleotides, the CDR3 is TGTGCCAGCAGCTTTACTAGCGGGGGTGCTGATACGCAGTATTTT. Supplemented by reference TRBV7-9 and TRBJ2-3, the full variable domain reads DTGVSQNPRHKITKRGQNVTFRCDPISEHNRLYWYRQTLGQGPEFLTYFQNEAQLEKSRLLSDRFSAERPKGSFSTLEIQRTEQGDSAMYLCASSFTSGGADTQYFGPGTRLTVL.

This clone was found many times. The chain uses TRBV15 and TRBJ2-4; maybe TRBD2 (7 bases). V lost 0 bases and J 11 bases, leaving 11 bases between the germline ends. CDR3 length equals 13 residues. From germline, CDR1 is LNHNV and CDR2 YYDKDF (reference sequence). The CDR3 DNA is TGTGCCACCAGCAGAGATTTCGGGGGGCTTCAGTACTTC. It translates to CATSRDFGGLQYF.

V gene TRBV27 combines with J gene TRBJ2-7; no firm D call. CDR3 size: 13 residues. V was pared by 3 bases and J by 3 bases, with 9 bases between. CDR1 MNHEY and CDR2 SMNVEV come from the germline V gene (reference sequence). CDR3 DNA sequence: TGTGCCAGCAGTTTCTTGGACCGCTACGAGCAGTACTTC. Translation gives CASSFLDRYEQYF.

This chain joins TRBV19 and TRBJ2-3; TRBD1 aligns across 11 bases. The J segment lost 2 bases and the V segment lost 9 bases, leaving 7 bases of the junction unmatched. Germline CDR1 is LNHDA and CDR2 is SQIVND (reference sequence). The CDR3 spans 15 residues. In DNA form, the CDR3 reads TGTGCCAGCAAGGACAGGGGGCGATACACAGATACGCAGTATTTT. Protein sequence: CASKDRGRYTDTQYF.